A single sample is the source of the 14 T cell receptor beta chains below, sequenced in a study of blood T cell repertoires in COVID-19. Method: immunoSEQ multiplex PCR; TCRdb's copy keeps in-frame clones and lacks some. The sample lists 150,000 or so clones, around 84% occurring once. The sequenced sample consisted of PBMCs or T cells enriched from blood (not recorded which). The receptors derive from a woman between 50 and 59 years old who had recovered from COVID-19.

In this sample, this clone turned up once. The J gene is TRBJ1-4, the V gene TRBV25-1; 10 bases align to TRBD1. The V gene end was trimmed by 4 bases and the J gene end by 2 bases; junction bases not matched to a gene: 7. The CDR3 loop spans 17 amino acids. CDR1 is MGHDK and CDR2 is SYGVNS in the germline V gene. In DNA form, the CDR3 reads TGTGCCAGCAGTGTTGGGACAGGGGTTTCGACTAATGAAAAACTGTTTTTT. Translating gives CASSVGTGVSTNEKLFF.

This clone was counted once. The V and J genes are TRBV4-1 and TRBJ2-5; tentatively, D is TRBD2 (5 bases). This CDR3 contains 14 residues. Between the trimmed V and J ends, which lost 4 bases and 7 bases, there was a span of 16 bases. Germline lookup yields CDR1 MGHRA and CDR2 YSYEKL. This CDR3 reads CASSLTILEGTQYF. The CDR3 DNA follows: TGCGCCAGCAGCCTCACAATCCTAGAGGGGACCCAGTACTTC.

CDR3: CSVGGSGLANNEQFF. In DNA, the CDR3 is TGCAGCGTTGGTGGGTCGGGACTAGCGAACAATGAGCAGTTCTTC. The chain carries TRBV29-1 and TRBJ2-1; TRBD2 matches at 10 bases. J lost 5 bases, V lost 4 bases, and 8 bases had no gene match. This CDR3 spans 15 amino acids. Germline CDR1 reads SQVTM; CDR2 reads ANQGSEA.

This clone has only one observation. V and J are TRBV13 and TRBJ1-2; D is ambiguous. CDR3 length: 15 amino acids. Trimming left V 8 bases short and J 5 bases short, with 21 bases between. Germline V gene sequence: CDR1 PRHDT, CDR2 FYEKMQ (reference sequence). CDR3 region: CASASRSVFGYGYTF. CDR3 sequence (DNA): TGTGCCAGCGCCTCCCGCTCTGTCTTCGGGTATGGCTACACCTTC.

V and J are TRBV29-1 and TRBJ2-3, with D possibly TRBD1 on 5 matching bases. Looked up from germline, CDR1 is SQVTM and CDR2 is ANQGSEA. The CDR3 is made up of 14 amino acids. Trimming stripped 1 base from V and 2 bases from J, with 10 bases between. This CDR3 is CSVEGGVYTDTQYF. The CDR3, as DNA: TGCAGCGTTGAAGGGGGCGTGTACACAGATACGCAGTATTTT.

The V gene is TRBV4-3, the J gene TRBJ2-2; TRBD2 might be the D (6 bases). The CDR3 loop spans 13 amino acids. V was pared by 3 bases and J by 9 bases, with 11 bases between. Germline V gene lookup returns CDR1 LGHNA and CDR2 YSLEER. CDR3 protein: CASSQEGFRELFF. The CDR3 DNA sequence: TGCGCCAGCAGCCAGGAGGGCTTCCGGGAGCTGTTTTTT.

The chain's CDR3 is CASSLTGFIGDAEAFF. In DNA form, the CDR3 reads TGTGCCAGCAGCTTAACAGGATTCATAGGCGACGCTGAAGCTTTCTTT. The chain has TRBV7-2 and TRBJ1-1, with D tentatively TRBD1 (5 bases). The germline V gene has CDR1 SGHTA and CDR2 FQGNSA. Trimming left V 2 bases short and J 6 bases short, with 19 bases between. CDR3 length: 16 residues.

This clone has more than one count but fewer than ten. Here the CDR3 DNA reads TGTGCCAGCAAGCCGACACTCATGAACACTGAAGCTTTCTTT. Translating gives CASKPTLMNTEAFF. The J gene is TRBJ1-1, the V gene TRBV2; D unresolved. V lost 7 bases and J 0 bases, leaving 12 bases between the germline ends. Germline V gene sequence: CDR1 SNHLY, CDR2 FYNNEI. CDR3 length: 14 amino acids.

The DNA for the CDR3 is TGTGCCAGCTCAGCCGGGACTAGCGGGGGGCCAGGATACGAGCAGTACTTC. Translated, it gives CASSAGTSGGPGYEQYF. The chain recombines TRBV18 with TRBJ2-7; TRBD2 agrees at 15 bases. The V gene end was trimmed by 5 bases and the J gene end by 4 bases; junction bases not matched to a gene: 9. The CDR3 spans 17 residues. Germline loops: CDR1 KGHSH, CDR2 LQKENI.

Concerning this clone: A read error may account for a junction end that differs from germline. This chain joins TRBV14 and TRBJ1-2, with 7 bases aligning to TRBD1. CDR1 and CDR2 from the germline V gene are SGHDN and FVKESK. CDR3 length: 13 amino acids. CDR3 region: CASSQAGGYGYTF. DNA of the CDR3: TGTGCCAGCAGTCAAGCAGGGGGCTATGGCTACACCTTC. Full variable domain (missing parts from reference TRBV14 and TRBJ1-2): EAGVTQFPSHSVIEKGQTVTLRCDPISGHDNLYWYRRVMGKEIKFLLHFVKESKQDESGMPNNRFLAERTGGTYSTLKVQPAELEDSGVYFCASSQAGGYGYTFGSGTRLTVV.

The rearrangement links TRBV6-5 to TRBJ1-1; D gene ambiguous. This CDR3 contains 15 residues. Deletions cut 7 bases from V and 1 base from J, with 16 bases between. Germline V gene sequence: CDR1 MNHEY, CDR2 SVGAGI. DNA for the CDR3: TGTGCCAGCACCCAAGGAAGGAGGGAGAACACTGAAGCTTTCTTT. Translating it yields CASTQGRRENTEAFF.

The chain links TRBV12-3 or TRBV12-4 to TRBJ1-2; 7 positions agree with TRBD1. The CDR3 covers 13 residues. Unmatched junction bases numbered 7, after V lost 6 bases and J lost 6 bases. CDR3 amino acids: CASSTDRANGYTF. As DNA, the CDR3 is TGTGCCAGCAGCACCGACAGGGCCAATGGCTACACCTTC.

This rearrangement joins TRBV7-2 to TRBJ2-1; 9 bases are shared with TRBD2. The ends lost 4 bases at V and 7 bases at J; junction bases unmatched: 8. The CDR3 spans 15 residues. Germline V CDR1 and CDR2: SGHTA, FQGNSA. CDR3 bases: TGTGCCAGCAGCTCCGCGGGAGGGGCTTCAAATGAGCAGTTCTTC. It yields the protein CASSSAGGASNEQFF.

This clone was counted once. V gene TRBV5-6 combines with J gene TRBJ2-7; D possibly corresponds to TRBD2 (6 bases). V lost 3 bases and J 5 bases, leaving 6 bases between the germline ends. Germline CDR1 reads SGHDT; CDR2 reads YYEEEE. The CDR3 has 11 residues. CDR3 bases: TGTGCCAGCAGCTGGAGGGACGAGCAGTACTTC. Protein sequence: CASSWRDEQYF.